This T cell receptor beta chain was retrieved from a study of blood T cell repertoires in COVID-19. At the level of the study: Sites in the United States, Italy and Spain provided acute and convalescent COVID-19 samples. T cells, B-cell-depleted T cells, or PBMCs provided the cDNA or gDNA that served as material.

Sequencing used immunoSEQ multiplex PCR; TCRdb keeps in-frame clones, though not all of them. The data show about 220,000 clones, roughly 85% seen once. Seattle researchers signed up patients amid active infection and tracked them longitudinally. V gave up 5 bases and J gave up 4 bases, with 11 bases separating them. CDR1 and CDR2 (germline): MNHEY, SMNVEV (reference sequence). The CDR3 runs 13 residues. The origin of this receptor is a woman aged 65 to 85 with COVID-19, enrolled during active disease. Sample: peripheral blood. V and J are TRBV27 and TRBJ1-1; D may be TRBD1 (6 bases). The CDR3 DNA sequence: TGTGCCAGCAGTCCGGGGGGCGGCACTGAAGCTTTCTTT. Protein product: CASSPGGGTEAFF.